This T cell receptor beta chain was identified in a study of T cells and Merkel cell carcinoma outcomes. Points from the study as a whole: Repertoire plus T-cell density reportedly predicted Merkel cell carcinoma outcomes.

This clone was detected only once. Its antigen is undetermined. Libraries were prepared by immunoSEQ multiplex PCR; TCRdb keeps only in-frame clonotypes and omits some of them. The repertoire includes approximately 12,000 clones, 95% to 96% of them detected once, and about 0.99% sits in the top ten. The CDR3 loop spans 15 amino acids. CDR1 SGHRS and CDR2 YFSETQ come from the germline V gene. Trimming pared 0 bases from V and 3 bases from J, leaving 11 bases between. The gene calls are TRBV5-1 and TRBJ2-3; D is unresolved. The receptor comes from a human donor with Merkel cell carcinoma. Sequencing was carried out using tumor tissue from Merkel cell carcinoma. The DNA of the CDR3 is TGCGCCAGCAGCTTGGACGGCACTCGAACAGATACGCAGTATTTT. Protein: CASSLDGTRTDTQYF.